This T cell receptor (beta chain) was sequenced in a study of T cells after yellow fever vaccination. TCRdb fed the 5' RACE reads into MiXCR, producing one record per CDR3 protein. The table lists roughly 500,000 distinct CDR3 sequences, about 19% of them singletons, with 13% to 15% in the top ten. The CDR3 covers 14 residues. V lost 2 bases and J 5 bases, leaving 12 bases between the germline ends. This TCR derives from a man younger than 40 who received the YFV17D yellow fever vaccine. Material: PBMCs, obtained 15 days after the yellow fever booster vaccination. The chain links TRBV23-1 to TRBJ2-5; tentative D call: TRBD2 (6 bases). TRBV23-1 is flagged as an ORF with uncertain function. CDR3 sequence (DNA): TGCGCCAGCAGTCAAGAGGAGGGTGGTGAGACCCAGTACTTC. This translates into CASSQEEGGETQYF.